The source of this TCR beta chain is a study of cytomegalovirus exposure and HLA in healthy donors. The primer mix had 60 Vbeta and 13 Jbeta primers. Sequenced by immunoSEQ multiplex PCR; TCRdb stores in-frame clones only, minus some. This sample has fewer than 100,000 clones, with about three quarters found just once. Points from the study as a whole: Later genetic work tied a missense DCLRE1C variant to beta-chain V and J trimming. Presence/absence analyses assumed roughly uniform sequencing depth across donors.

Comments on this clone: Its antigen is currently unknown.

This receptor was taken from a male donor in good health and CMV-seropositive. The material sequenced was PBMCs.

CDR3 sequence (DNA): TGTGCCACCGAAGGGGTAGCGGGAGATGATCGGTTCTTC. Residues: CATEGVAGDDRFF. The V and J genes are TRBV27 and TRBJ2-1; TRBD2 matches at 9 bases. CDR3 length: 13 residues. In germline, CDR1 is MNHEY, CDR2 SMNVEV (reference sequence). The J segment lost 15 bases and the V segment lost 10 bases, leaving 16 bases of the junction unmatched.